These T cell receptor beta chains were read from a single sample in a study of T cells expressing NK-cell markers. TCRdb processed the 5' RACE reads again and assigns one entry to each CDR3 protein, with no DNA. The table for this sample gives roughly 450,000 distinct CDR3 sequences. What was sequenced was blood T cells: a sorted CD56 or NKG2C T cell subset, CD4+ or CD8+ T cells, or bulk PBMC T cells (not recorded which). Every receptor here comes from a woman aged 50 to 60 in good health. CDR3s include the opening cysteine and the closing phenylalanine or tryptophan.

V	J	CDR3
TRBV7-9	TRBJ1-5	CASSRTGSLQPQHF
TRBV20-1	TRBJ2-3	CSASSPGVSHTDTQYF
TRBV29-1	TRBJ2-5	CSVRRGVGETQYF
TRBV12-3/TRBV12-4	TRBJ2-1	CASSSSGSLGNNEQFF
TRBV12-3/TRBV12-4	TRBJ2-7	CASSQSRGEQYF
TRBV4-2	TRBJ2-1	CASSQGLAASYNEQFF
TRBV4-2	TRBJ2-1	CASSQGETSYNEQFF
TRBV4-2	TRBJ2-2	CASSRQAGQGNTGELFF
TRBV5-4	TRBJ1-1	CASSLVGTGGHTEAFF
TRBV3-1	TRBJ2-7	CASSQVMKTYEQYF
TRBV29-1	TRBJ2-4	CSVEESSALAKNIQYF
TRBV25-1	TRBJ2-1	CASSVGWNEQFF
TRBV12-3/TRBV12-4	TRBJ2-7	CASSRGEDSYEQYF
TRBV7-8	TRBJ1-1	CASSLRSGVPTEAFF
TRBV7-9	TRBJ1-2	CASSSAAGGDSRYGYTF
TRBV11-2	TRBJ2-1	CASRRLAGHEQFF
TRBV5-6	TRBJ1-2	CASSSPEGLFGYTF
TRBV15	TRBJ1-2	CATSREGTGVNYGYTF
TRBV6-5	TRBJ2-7	CASSFGPFEEQYF
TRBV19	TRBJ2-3	CASSPGRGEKDTQYF
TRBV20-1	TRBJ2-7	CSASGARTLTYEQYF
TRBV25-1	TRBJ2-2	CASRERSIGELFF
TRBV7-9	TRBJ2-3	CASSDWVGTDTQYF
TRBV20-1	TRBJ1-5	CSAREGTGQPQHF
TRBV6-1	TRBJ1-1	CASILSGGVTEAFF
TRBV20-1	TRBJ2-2	CSATGLAGGRGELFF
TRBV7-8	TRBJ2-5	CASSFPGQGEETQYF
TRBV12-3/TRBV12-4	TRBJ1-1	CASKGMSLLNTEAFF